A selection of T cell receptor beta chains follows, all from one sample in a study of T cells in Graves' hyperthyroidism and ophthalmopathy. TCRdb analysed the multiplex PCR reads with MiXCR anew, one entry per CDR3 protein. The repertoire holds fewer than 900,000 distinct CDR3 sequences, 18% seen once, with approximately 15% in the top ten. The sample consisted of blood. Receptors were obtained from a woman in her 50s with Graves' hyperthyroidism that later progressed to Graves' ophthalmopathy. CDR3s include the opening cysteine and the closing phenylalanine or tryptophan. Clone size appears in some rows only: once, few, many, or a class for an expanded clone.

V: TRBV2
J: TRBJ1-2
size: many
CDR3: CASRNRELNAGYTF

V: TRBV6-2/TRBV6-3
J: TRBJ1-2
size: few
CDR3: CASRDSFYGYTF

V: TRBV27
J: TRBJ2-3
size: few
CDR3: CASSISTVSADTQYF

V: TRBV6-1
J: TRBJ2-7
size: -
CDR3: CASSEARAGFGQYF

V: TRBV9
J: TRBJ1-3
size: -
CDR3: CASQTGGPGNTIYF

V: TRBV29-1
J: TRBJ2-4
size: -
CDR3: CSVVVATIAKNIQYF

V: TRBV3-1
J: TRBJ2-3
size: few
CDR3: CASTSTSGGADTQYF

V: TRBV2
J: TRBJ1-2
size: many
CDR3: CASSVQVGYTF

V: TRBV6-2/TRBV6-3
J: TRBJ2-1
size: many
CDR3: CASSNGGTRTNNEQFF

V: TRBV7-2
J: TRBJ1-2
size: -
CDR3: CASSLRQGAVGYTF

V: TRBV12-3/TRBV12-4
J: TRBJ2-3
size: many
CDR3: CASSLTSGESTDTQYF

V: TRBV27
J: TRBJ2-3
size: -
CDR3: CASSLLKGKLADTQYF

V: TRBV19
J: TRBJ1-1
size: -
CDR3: CASSGGTPRSEAFF

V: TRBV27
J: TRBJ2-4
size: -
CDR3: CASSLGTLAVAKNIQYF

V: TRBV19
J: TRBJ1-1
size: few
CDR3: CATRGPGAKDTEAFF

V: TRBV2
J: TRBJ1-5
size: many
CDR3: CASSEQGQPAQPQHF

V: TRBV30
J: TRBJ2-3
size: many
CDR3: CAWSPDRVSTDTQYF

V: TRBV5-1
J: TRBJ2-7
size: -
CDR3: CASSFRRSYEQYF

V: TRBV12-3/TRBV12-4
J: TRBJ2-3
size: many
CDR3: CASSLGRLEDTQYF

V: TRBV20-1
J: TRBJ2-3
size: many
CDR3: CSARPDRADTQYF

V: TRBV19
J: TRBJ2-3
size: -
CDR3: CASSIDGLDTQYF

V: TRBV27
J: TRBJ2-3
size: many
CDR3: CASSYSGGTVDTQYF

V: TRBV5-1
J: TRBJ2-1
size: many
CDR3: CASSLWVTGETYNEQFF

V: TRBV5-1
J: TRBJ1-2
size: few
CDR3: CASSLSLGESGYTF

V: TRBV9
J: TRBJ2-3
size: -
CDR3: CASSPPGQGSDTQYF

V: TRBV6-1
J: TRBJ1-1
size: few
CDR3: CASSLRSGGARAFF

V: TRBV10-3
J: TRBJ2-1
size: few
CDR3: CAIRLGTGNSDEQFF

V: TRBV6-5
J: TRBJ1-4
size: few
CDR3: CASSYSPRGVKLFF

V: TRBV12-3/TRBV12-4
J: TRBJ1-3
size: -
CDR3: CASIRDSSGNTIYF

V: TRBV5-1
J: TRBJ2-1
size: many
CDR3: CASSPPTDNEQFF

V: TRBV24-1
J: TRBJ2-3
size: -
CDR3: CATSDIRTSGGTDTQYF

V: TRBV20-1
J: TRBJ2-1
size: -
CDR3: CSAVGDGGGQYNEQFF

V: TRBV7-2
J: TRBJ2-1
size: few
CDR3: CASSLVRGTHNEQFF

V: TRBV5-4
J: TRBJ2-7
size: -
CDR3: CASSLVTGVEQYF

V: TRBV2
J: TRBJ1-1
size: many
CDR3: CASSADRWNTEAFF

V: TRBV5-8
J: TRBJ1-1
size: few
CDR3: CASSSFSTEAFF

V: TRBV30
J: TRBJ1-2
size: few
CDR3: CAWSNGYGYTF

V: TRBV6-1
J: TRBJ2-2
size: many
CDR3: CASSSARGTGELFF

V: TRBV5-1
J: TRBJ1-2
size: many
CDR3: CASSFRHPEGYGYTF

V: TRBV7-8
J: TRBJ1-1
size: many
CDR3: CASRAGTGTNTEAFF

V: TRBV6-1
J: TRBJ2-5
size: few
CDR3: CASSPSRDEEQETQYF

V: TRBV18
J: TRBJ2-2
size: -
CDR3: CASSPDRRGQNTGELFF

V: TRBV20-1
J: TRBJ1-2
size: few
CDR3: CSARASGIYGYTF

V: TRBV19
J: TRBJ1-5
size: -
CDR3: CASSIALRGGAPQHF

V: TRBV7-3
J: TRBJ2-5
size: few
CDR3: CASSLNPGLAGGQETQYF

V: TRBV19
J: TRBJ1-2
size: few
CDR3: CASSPEPTPNYGYTF

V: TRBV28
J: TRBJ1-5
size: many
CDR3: CASSQPRGQAYSNQPQHF

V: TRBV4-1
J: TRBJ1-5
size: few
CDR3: CASSQVTGGLSNQPQHF

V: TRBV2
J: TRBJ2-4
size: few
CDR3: CASSEDSFAKNIQYF

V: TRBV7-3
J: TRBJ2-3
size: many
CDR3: CASSLGGGTTDTQYF